The sample holds a few counts of the clone carrying this T cell receptor beta chain. TCRdb called the 5' RACE reads again in MiXCR, with one record for every CDR3 protein. This sample has fewer than 350,000 distinct CDR3 sequences, with roughly 8.7% found just once. The sample comes from a study of T cells after yellow fever vaccination. CDR1 SGHAT and CDR2 FQNNGV come from the germline V gene. V was shortened by 7 bases and J by 2 bases, with 12 bases between the two germline ends. This CDR3 spans 13 amino acids. The receptor was derived from a man aged 18-30 years who received the YFV17D yellow fever vaccine. J is TRBJ2-7 and V is TRBV11-2, with no clear D. The input for sequencing was PBMCs, taken on the day of the first yellow fever vaccination. For the CDR3, the DNA is TGTGCCAGCACCTTTACCGGCACCTACGAGCAGTACGTC. This gives the protein CASTFTGTYEQYV.